This T cell receptor (beta chain) was profiled in a study of shared clonotypes between healthy human individuals. Study-wide background: The study used three CD4 naive, three CD4 memory, two CD8 naive and one CD8 memory plate per donor.

Germline V gene lookup returns CDR1 KGHSH and CDR2 LQKENI. This CDR3 contains 14 residues. V lost 2 bases and J lost 4; bases outside the gene matches: 3. Genomic DNA belonging to each subset was distributed in equal measure over several immunoSEQ plates. Produced via immunoSEQ multiplex PCR; TCRdb's table is partial and in-frame only. The table includes fewer than 1.6 million clones, approximately 98.5% detected once. Study results and limitations: Compared with clonotypes that all four donors shared, non-shared clonotypes had lower generation probabilities. A generally larger estimated richness was seen in naive subsets than in memory subsets.

As to this clone: The target antigen is unknown. The sample contains more than one DNA sequence encoding this CDR3.

Specimen: naive CD4+ T cells sorted from blood. Described subset: CD45RA+ positively selected. The chain is built from TRBV18 and TRBJ2-3, with 7 bases that match TRBD2. The TCR comes from a man under 40 in good health. The CDR3 spells CASSPGTSADTQYF. The DNA of the CDR3 is TGTGCCAGCTCACCAGGTACTAGCGCAGATACGCAGTATTTT.